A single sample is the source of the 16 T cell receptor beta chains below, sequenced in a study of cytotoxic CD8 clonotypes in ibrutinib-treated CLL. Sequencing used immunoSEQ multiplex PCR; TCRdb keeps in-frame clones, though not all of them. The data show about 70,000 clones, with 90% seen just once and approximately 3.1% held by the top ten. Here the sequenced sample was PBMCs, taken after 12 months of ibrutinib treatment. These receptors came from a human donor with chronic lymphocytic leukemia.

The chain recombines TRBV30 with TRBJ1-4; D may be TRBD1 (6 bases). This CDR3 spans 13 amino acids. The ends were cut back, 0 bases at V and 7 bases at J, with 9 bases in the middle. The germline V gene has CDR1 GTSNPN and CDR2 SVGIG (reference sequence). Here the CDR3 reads CAWSVQGSEKLFF. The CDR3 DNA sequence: TGTGCCTGGAGTGTACAGGGAAGTGAAAAACTGTTTTTT.

The CDR3 DNA follows: TGTGCCACCCGGTTGGGTCCGTACTCTGGAAACACCATATATTTT. Translation gives CATRLGPYSGNTIYF. The rearrangement uses TRBV10-3 and TRBJ1-3, with D uncertain. Germline V CDR1 and CDR2: ENHRY, SYGVKD. Between the trimmed V and J ends, which lost 10 bases and 0 bases, there was a span of 16 bases. The CDR3 sequence is 15 residues long.

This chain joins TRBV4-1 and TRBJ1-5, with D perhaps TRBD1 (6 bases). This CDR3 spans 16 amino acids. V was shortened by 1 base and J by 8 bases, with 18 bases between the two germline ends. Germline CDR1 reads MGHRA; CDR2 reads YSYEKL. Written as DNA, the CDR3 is TGCGCCAGCAGCCAAGTTTCTATAAGGGACACGGAGCCCCAGCATTTT. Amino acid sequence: CASSQVSIRDTEPQHF.

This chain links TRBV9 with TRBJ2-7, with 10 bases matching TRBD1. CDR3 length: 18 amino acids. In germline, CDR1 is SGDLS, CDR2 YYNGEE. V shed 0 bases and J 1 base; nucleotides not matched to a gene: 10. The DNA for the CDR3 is TGTGCCAGCAGCGTAGACCCCCATGGGACAGGGGCGTCCTACGAGCAGTACTTC. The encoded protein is CASSVDPHGTGASYEQYF.

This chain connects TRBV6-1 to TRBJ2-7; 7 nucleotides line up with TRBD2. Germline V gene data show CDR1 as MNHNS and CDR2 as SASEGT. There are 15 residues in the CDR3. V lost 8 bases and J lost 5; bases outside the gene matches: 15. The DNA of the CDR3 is TGTGCCAGCCTCAAGCGGGACCGCAAAAGGAACGAGCAGTACTTC. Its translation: CASLKRDRKRNEQYF.

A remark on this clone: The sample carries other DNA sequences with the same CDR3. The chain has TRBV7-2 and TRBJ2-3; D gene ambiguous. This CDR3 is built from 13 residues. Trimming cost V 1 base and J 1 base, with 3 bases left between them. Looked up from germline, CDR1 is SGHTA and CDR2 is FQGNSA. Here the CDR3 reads CASSLGGTDTQYF. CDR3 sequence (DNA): TGTGCCAGCAGCTTAGGAGGCACAGATACGCAGTATTTT.

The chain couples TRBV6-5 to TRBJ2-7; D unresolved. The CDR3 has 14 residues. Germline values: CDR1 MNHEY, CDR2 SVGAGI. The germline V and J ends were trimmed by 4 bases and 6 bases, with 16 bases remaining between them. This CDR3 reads CASSSVAHKTEQYF. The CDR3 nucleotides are TGTGCCAGCAGTTCCGTAGCTCATAAGACCGAGCAGTACTTC.

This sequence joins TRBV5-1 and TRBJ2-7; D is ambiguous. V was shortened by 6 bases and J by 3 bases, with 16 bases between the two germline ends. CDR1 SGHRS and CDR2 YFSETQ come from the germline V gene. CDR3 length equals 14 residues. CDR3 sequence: CASTHADGDYEQYF. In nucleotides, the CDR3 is TGCGCCAGCACCCATGCGGACGGCGACTACGAGCAGTACTTC.

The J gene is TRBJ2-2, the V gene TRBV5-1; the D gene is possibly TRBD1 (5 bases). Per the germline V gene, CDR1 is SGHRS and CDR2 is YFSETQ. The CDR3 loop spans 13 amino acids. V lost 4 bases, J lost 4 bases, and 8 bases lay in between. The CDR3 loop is CASSPTGTGELFF. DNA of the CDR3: TGCGCCAGCAGCCCAACAGGCACCGGGGAGCTGTTTTTT.

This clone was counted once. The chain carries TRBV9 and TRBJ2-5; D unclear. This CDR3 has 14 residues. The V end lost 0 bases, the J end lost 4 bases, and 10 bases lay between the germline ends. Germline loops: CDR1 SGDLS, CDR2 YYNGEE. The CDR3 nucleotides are TGTGCCAGCAGCGTAGATAGGTACGCAGAGACCCAGTACTTC. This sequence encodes CASSVDRYAETQYF.

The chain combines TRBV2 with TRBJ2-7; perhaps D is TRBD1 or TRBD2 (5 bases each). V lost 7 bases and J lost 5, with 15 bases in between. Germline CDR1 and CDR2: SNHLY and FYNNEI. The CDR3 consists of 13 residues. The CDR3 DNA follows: TGTGCCAGCAATCCGGGGCCCCTGGACGAGCAGTACTTC. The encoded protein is CASNPGPLDEQYF.

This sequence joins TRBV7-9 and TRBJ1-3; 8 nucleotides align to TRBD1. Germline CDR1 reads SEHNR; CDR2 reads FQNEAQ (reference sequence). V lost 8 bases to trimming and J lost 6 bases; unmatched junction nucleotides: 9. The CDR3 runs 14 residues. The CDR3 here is CASGDRGRANTIYF. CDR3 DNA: TGTGCCAGCGGAGACAGGGGACGAGCAAACACCATATATTTT.

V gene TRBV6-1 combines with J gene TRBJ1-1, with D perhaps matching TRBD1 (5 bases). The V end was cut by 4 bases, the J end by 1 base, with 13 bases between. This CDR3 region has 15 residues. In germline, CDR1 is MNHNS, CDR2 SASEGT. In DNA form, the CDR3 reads TGTGCCAGCAGTGTCTCTCAGGGATGGAACACTGAAGCTTTCTTT. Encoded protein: CASSVSQGWNTEAFF.

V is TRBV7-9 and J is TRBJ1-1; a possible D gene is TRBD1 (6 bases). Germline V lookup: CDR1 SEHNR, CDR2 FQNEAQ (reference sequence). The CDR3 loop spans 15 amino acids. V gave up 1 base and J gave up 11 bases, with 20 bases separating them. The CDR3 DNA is TGTGCCAGCAGCTTAGTAGGAGGAACAGGGTCAGCTGCTTTCTTT. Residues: CASSLVGGTGSAAFF.

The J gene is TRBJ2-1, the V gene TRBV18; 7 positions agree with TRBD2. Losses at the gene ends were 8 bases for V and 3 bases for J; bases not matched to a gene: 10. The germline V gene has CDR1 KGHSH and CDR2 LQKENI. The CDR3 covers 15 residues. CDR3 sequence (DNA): TGTGCCAGCCAACTGGGGGGGATGAACTACAATGAGCAGTTCTTC. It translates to CASQLGGMNYNEQFF.

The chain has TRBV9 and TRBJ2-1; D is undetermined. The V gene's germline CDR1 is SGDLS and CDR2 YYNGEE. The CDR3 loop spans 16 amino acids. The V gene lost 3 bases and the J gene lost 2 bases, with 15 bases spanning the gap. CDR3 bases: TGTGCCAGCAGCGAGGGCGACGACTTCCCCTACAATGAGCAGTTCTTC. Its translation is CASSEGDDFPYNEQFF.